The TCR beta chain under discussion was sequenced for a study of T cells in Graves' hyperthyroidism and ophthalmopathy. Study background: It was at initial diagnosis, before any treatment, that peripheral blood was collected.

What was amplified from RNA transcripts were TCR beta CDR3 regions. The study used the HTBI primer set for a first-round RT-PCR of the TCR CDR3. One entry per CDR3 protein, called by TCRdb with MiXCR from the multiplex PCR reads. The sample includes 390,000 or so distinct CDR3 sequences, about 15% of them seen just once. The CDR3 runs to 16 residues. Germline CDR1 and CDR2: SGHRS and YFSETQ. V lost 0 bases, J lost 0 bases, and 2 bases stayed unmatched. The receptor was derived from a man between 18 and 29 years old with Graves' ophthalmopathy. The sample was blood. The chain couples TRBV5-1 to TRBJ2-1, with TRBD1 matching over 8 bases. In DNA form, the CDR3 reads TGCGCCAGCAGCTTGGGGACAGGGAGCTCCTACAATGAGCAGTTCTTC. As protein: CASSLGTGSSYNEQFF. Filled out from reference TRBV5-1 and TRBJ2-1, the complete variable domain reads KAGVTQTPRYLIKTRGQQVTLSCSPISGHRSVSWYQQTPGQGLQFLFEYFSETQRNKGNFPGRFSGRQFSNSRSEMNVSTLELGDSALYLCASSLGTGSSYNEQFFGPGTRLTVL.